The 30 T cell receptor beta chains below all came from one sample that was sequenced in a study of cytomegalovirus exposure and HLA in healthy donors. Use of 60 Vbeta and 13 Jbeta primers characterized the PCR. TCRdb keeps only in-frame clones here, not all; method: immunoSEQ multiplex PCR. The data hold approximately 170,000 clones, with approximately 65% observed a single time. The sequencing input was PBMCs. These receptors came from a man in his forties in good health and CMV-seronegative.

V and J are TRBV5-1 and TRBJ2-7; D might be TRBD1 (6 bases). Germline V gene lookup returns CDR1 SGHRS and CDR2 YFSETQ. Trimming shortened V by 4 bases and J by 4 bases, and 18 bases separated the two germline ends. This CDR3 is built from 15 residues. The CDR3 DNA sequence: TGCGCCAGCAGCAGCAACACCGGGACACCTTACGAGCAGTACTTC. It translates to CASSSNTGTPYEQYF. Full variable domain (outside the CDR3, taken from reference TRBV5-1 and TRBJ2-7): KAGVTQTPRYLIKTRGQQVTLSCSPISGHRSVSWYQQTPGQGLQFLFEYFSETQRNKGNFPGRFSGRQFSNSRSEMNVSTLELGDSALYLCASSSNTGTPYEQYFGPGTRLTVT.

The CDR3 loop reads CASSLGWGRSFSGANVLTF. CDR3 sequence (DNA): TGTGCCAGCAGTTTAGGGTGGGGCAGGTCCTTCTCTGGGGCCAACGTCCTGACTTTC. V and J are TRBV27 and TRBJ2-6, with a weak D call TRBD1 (5 bases). V was shortened by 2 bases and J by 0 bases, with 17 bases between the two germline ends. The CDR3 contains 19 residues. Looked up from germline, CDR1 is MNHEY and CDR2 is SMNVEV (reference sequence).

V usage is TRBV9 and J usage is TRBJ2-5; TRBD1 agrees at 9 bases. The CDR3 contains 14 residues. V shed 4 bases and J 3 bases; nucleotides not matched to a gene: 4. Germline V gene lookup returns CDR1 SGDLS and CDR2 YYNGEE. The CDR3 loop reads CASSLQGAEETQYF. The DNA of the CDR3 is TGTGCCAGCAGCCTACAGGGGGCGGAAGAGACCCAGTACTTC.

A remark on this clone: This CDR3 is also generated by other DNA sequences in the sample. V gene TRBV6-1 combines with J gene TRBJ2-2, with 8 bases lining up with TRBD2. The CDR3 sequence is 16 residues long. V lost 3 bases to trimming and J lost 2 bases; unmatched junction nucleotides: 5. Germline loops: CDR1 MNHNS, CDR2 SASEGT. The CDR3 loop is CASSEMAGGNTGELFF. The CDR3 bases are TGTGCCAGCAGTGAGATGGCGGGGGGAAACACCGGGGAGCTGTTTTTT.

V is TRBV19 and J is TRBJ2-7; TRBD2 agrees at 10 bases. The CDR3 covers 14 residues. Germline CDR1 LNHDA, CDR2 SQIVND (reference sequence). V was clipped by 4 bases and J by 2 bases; unmatched bases: 2. The CDR3, as DNA: TGTGCCAGTAGTACTAGCGGGGGAACCTACGAGCAGTACTTC. It codes for CASSTSGGTYEQYF.

This sequence joins TRBV5-6 and TRBJ1-6; weak D call: TRBD1 (5 bases). Trimming left V 9 bases short and J 10 bases short, with 23 bases between. The length of the CDR3 is 15 residues. CDR1 SGHDT and CDR2 YYEEEE come from the germline V gene. The CDR3 is CATLDRGRKGSPLHF. CDR3 sequence (DNA): TGTGCCACCTTGGACCGAGGTCGGAAGGGGTCACCCCTCCACTTT.

This chain links TRBV5-6 with TRBJ2-7; 8 bases match TRBD1. This CDR3 is built from 16 residues. The ends lost 0 bases at V and 1 base at J; junction bases unmatched: 6. CDR1 and CDR2 from the germline V gene are SGHDT and YYEEEE. The DNA of the CDR3 is TGTGCCAGCAGCTTGGATCCAGGACAGGGTTCCTACGAGCAGTACTTC. It translates to CASSLDPGQGSYEQYF.

The rearrangement joins TRBV7-2 to TRBJ2-7; D ambiguous. Germline V gene data show CDR1 as SGHTA and CDR2 as FQGNSA. This CDR3 has 13 amino acids. V was clipped by 3 bases and J by 5 bases, with 11 bases between them. The CDR3 DNA is TGTGCCAGCAGCTTGTCCAGGTTGAACGAGCAGTACTTC. Translation: CASSLSRLNEQYF. The full variable domain, completed using reference TRBV7-2 and TRBJ2-7, is GAGVSQSPSNKVTEKGKDVELRCDPISGHTALYWYRQSLGQGLEFLIYFQGNSAPDKSGLPSDRFSAERTGGSVSTLTIQRTQQEDSAVYLCASSLSRLNEQYFGPGTRLTVT.

The V call is TRBV11-2, the J call TRBJ2-5, with 9 bases aligning to TRBD2. This CDR3 spans 17 amino acids. Germline loops: CDR1 SGHAT, CDR2 FQNNGV. Trimming cost V 3 bases and J 4 bases; bases outside gene matches: 12. The CDR3 DNA is TGTGCCAGCAGCTTCTCCCGGCGGGAGGGCCGAGGAGAGACCCAGTACTTC. Its translation: CASSFSRREGRGETQYF. Variable domain in full (rest from reference TRBV11-2 and TRBJ2-5): EAGVAQSPRYKIIEKRQSVAFWCNPISGHATLYWYQQILGQGPKLLIQFQNNGVVDDSQLPKDRFSAERLKGVDSTLKIQPAKLEDSAVYLCASSFSRREGRGETQYFGPGTRLLVL.

V and J are TRBV7-9 and TRBJ1-1; 9 bases are shared with TRBD1. The ends lost 5 bases at V and 3 bases at J; junction bases unmatched: 7. The CDR3 is 15 amino acids. Germline lookup yields CDR1 SEHNR and CDR2 FQNEAQ (reference sequence). CDR3 nucleotide sequence: TGTGCCAGCAGCAAGACAGGGGGTTTTGACACTGAAGCTTTCTTT. Translation gives CASSKTGGFDTEAFF.

DNA for the CDR3: TGTGCCAGCAGCACGCCCCTAGCGGGAGGAGGGCATGAGCAGTTCTTC. Its translation is CASSTPLAGGGHEQFF. V and J are TRBV5-8 and TRBJ2-1; TRBD2 agrees at 11 bases. V shed 4 bases and J 8 bases; nucleotides not matched to a gene: 11. The CDR3 sequence is 16 residues long. The germline CDR1 and CDR2 sequences are SGHTS and YDEGEE.

The V gene is TRBV29-1, the J gene TRBJ2-3; 9 bases line up with TRBD2. The CDR3 consists of 13 residues. The germline CDR1 and CDR2 sequences are SQVTM and ANQGSEA. Trimming removed 7 bases from V and 3 bases from J; junction bases left unmatched: 5. The CDR3 DNA reads as TGCAGCGGGGGAGGACTAGCGACAGATACGCAGTATTTT. Its translation: CSGGGLATDTQYF.

This clone has only a few counts. The rearrangement uses TRBV6-5 and TRBJ1-5; D may be TRBD1 (6 bases). V lost 5 bases and J lost 6, with 8 bases in between. The CDR3 sequence is 12 residues long. The germline V gene encodes CDR1 MNHEY and CDR2 SVGAGI. CDR3 DNA sequence: TGTGCCAGCAGTCAGGGGTTTCAGCCCCAGCATTTT. Protein product: CASSQGFQPQHF.

The V call is TRBV5-6, the J call TRBJ2-3; possibly TRBD1 for D (6 bases). The germline V gene has CDR1 SGHDT and CDR2 YYEEEE. The CDR3 has 13 residues. V was pared by 0 bases and J by 6 bases, with 8 bases between. CDR3 loop: CASSLAQGDTQYF. The CDR3 DNA is TGTGCCAGCAGCTTGGCGCAGGGGGATACGCAGTATTTT. The complete variable domain, with remaining parts taken from reference TRBV5-6 and TRBJ2-3, reads DAGVTQSPTHLIKTRGQQVTLRCSPKSGHDTVSWYQQALGQGPQFIFQYYEEEERQRGNFPDRFSGHQFPNYSSELNVNALLLGDSALYLCASSLAQGDTQYFGPGTRLTVL.

The sample holds one count of this clone. The genes are TRBV7-2 and TRBJ2-7; D perhaps matches TRBD1 (6 bases). The CDR3 loop spans 14 amino acids. Germline values: CDR1 SGHTA, CDR2 FQGNSA. The V and J ends lost 5 bases and 2 bases respectively, with 13 bases between them. CDR3 protein: CASSQNQGTYEQYF. The DNA of the CDR3 is TGTGCCAGCAGCCAAAATCAGGGGACCTACGAGCAGTACTTC.

This chain connects TRBV13 to TRBJ2-7; TRBD1 matches at 7 bases. The J segment lost 3 bases and the V segment lost 5 bases, leaving 13 bases of the junction unmatched. Germline V gene sequence: CDR1 PRHDT, CDR2 FYEKMQ (reference sequence). The CDR3 length is 16 residues. The CDR3 bases are TGTGCCAGCAGCGCCAGACAGGGCCAAGGATTCTACGAGCAGTACTTC. This translates into CASSARQGQGFYEQYF.

The V and J genes are TRBV5-5 and TRBJ2-3, with TRBD1 identical over 10 bases. Germline CDR1 and CDR2: SGHKS and YYEKEE (reference sequence). With V trimmed by 4 bases and J by 4 bases, 6 bases remained unmatched. The CDR3 is 15 residues long. The CDR3 bases are TGTGCCAGCAGCCTTGGGACAGGGGTAGCAGATACGCAGTATTTT. It specifies CASSLGTGVADTQYF.

This clone was seen once. This rearrangement joins TRBV6-5 to TRBJ2-3; no clear D gene. Germline V lookup: CDR1 MNHEY, CDR2 SVGAGI. V was clipped by 6 bases and J by 0 bases, with 4 bases between them. The CDR3 is 12 residues long. The CDR3 here is CASRSSTDTQYF. Written as DNA, the CDR3 is TGTGCCAGCAGATCAAGCACAGATACGCAGTATTTT.

This clone has only a few counts. The gene calls are TRBV18 and TRBJ2-3; TRBD2 matches 8 bases. V shed 4 bases and J 5 bases; nucleotides not matched to a gene: 5. The V gene's germline CDR1 is KGHSH and CDR2 LQKENI. The CDR3 contains 14 residues. The DNA for the CDR3 is TGTGCCAGCTCACGGTCGGGGGGGCAAGATACGCAGTATTTT. This encodes CASSRSGGQDTQYF. The whole variable domain, filled in from reference TRBV18 and TRBJ2-3, reads NAGVMQNPRHLVRRRGQEARLRCSPMKGHSHVYWYRQLPEEGLKFMVYLQKENIIDESGMPKERFSAEFPKEGPSILRIQQVVRGDSAAYFCASSRSGGQDTQYFGPGTRLTVL.

The CDR3 here is CATSTFQGMGLRKLFF. In DNA form, the CDR3 reads TGTGCCACCAGCACCTTCCAGGGGATGGGCCTTAGAAAACTGTTTTTT. This chain connects TRBV15 to TRBJ1-4; TRBD1 might be the D (6 bases). CDR1 and CDR2 from the germline V gene are LNHNV and YYDKDF (reference sequence). CDR3 size: 16 residues. V was trimmed by 4 bases and J by 10 bases, leaving 22 bases between them.

A single count supports this clone. This chain links TRBV19 with TRBJ1-3, with D possibly matching TRBD1 (6 bases). The CDR3 sequence is 13 residues long. V lost 8 bases and J 11 bases, leaving 19 bases between the germline ends. CDR1 and CDR2 (germline): LNHDA, SQIVND (reference sequence). The CDR3 region has the DNA TGTGCCAGTTCCTCTGGACAGCTTGTATCCATATATTTT. It codes for CASSSGQLVSIYF.

The chain recombines TRBV12-5 with TRBJ2-7; TRBD1 matches 8 bases. Germline CDR1 reads LGHNT; CDR2 reads FRNRAP. J lost 0 bases, V lost 1 base, and 2 bases had no gene match. The CDR3 sequence is 15 residues long. The CDR3 DNA reads TGTGCTAGTGGTTTGGGACAGGGGAGCTCCTACGAGCAGTACTTC. It yields the protein CASGLGQGSSYEQYF.

This clone was counted a few times. Germline and junction disagree at one end, which may indicate a read error. The chain is built from TRBV7-9 and TRBJ2-7; TRBD2 might be the D (6 bases). Per the germline V gene, CDR1 is SEHNR and CDR2 is FQNEAQ (reference sequence). This CDR3 has 18 residues. For the CDR3, the DNA is TGTTCCAGCAGCTTAGTGGCGAAGGTTGGAGGGGACCCCTACGAGCAGTACTTC. Translation: CSSSLVAKVGGDPYEQYF.

V and J are TRBV18 and TRBJ2-1; D is perhaps TRBD1 (5 bases). The germline CDR1 and CDR2 sequences are KGHSH and LQKENI. V dropped 5 bases and J dropped 2 bases, with 13 bases sitting between them. The CDR3 extends over 15 amino acids. CDR3 bases: TGTGCCAGCTCAATGGACATAACCACCTACAATGAGCAGTTCTTC. It codes for CASSMDITTYNEQFF. The full variable domain, in which reference TRBV18 and TRBJ2-1 provide the parts outside the CDR3, is NAGVMQNPRHLVRRRGQEARLRCSPMKGHSHVYWYRQLPEEGLKFMVYLQKENIIDESGMPKERFSAEFPKEGPSILRIQQVVRGDSAAYFCASSMDITTYNEQFFGPGTRLTVL.

In DNA, the CDR3 is TGTGCCAGCAGCGCCCAGTCCGAGCAGTACTTC. Its protein product is CASSAQSEQYF. The chain couples TRBV7-2 to TRBJ2-7; no clear D. The germline CDR1 and CDR2 sequences are SGHTA and FQGNSA. The length of the CDR3 is 11 residues. V gave up 5 bases and J gave up 6 bases, with 8 bases separating them.

The chain combines TRBV4-3 with TRBJ2-7; the match to TRBD2 covers 9 bases. Trimming took 1 base from V and 5 from J; bases not matched to a gene: 15. This CDR3 region has 18 residues. Germline V CDR1 and CDR2: LGHNA, YSLEER. The CDR3 protein is CASSQVGGGAGGFDEQYF. CDR3 nucleotides: TGCGCCAGCAGCCAAGTGGGGGGTGGGGCGGGAGGGTTCGACGAGCAGTACTTC.

This chain uses TRBV10-2 with TRBJ1-4; possible D gene TRBD1, 5 bases. This CDR3 region has 17 residues. The germline gives CDR1 WSHSY, CDR2 SAAADI. Trimming left V 3 bases short and J 7 bases short, with 21 bases between. The CDR3, as DNA: TGCGCCAGCAGTGACTCGCAGAATAGGGGTGGTGGTGAAAAACTGTTTTTT. It encodes CASSDSQNRGGGEKLFF.

The chain links TRBV27 to TRBJ1-5, with 8 bases aligning to TRBD1. Germline V CDR1 and CDR2: MNHEY, SMNVEV (reference sequence). The CDR3 length is 14 residues. Unmatched junction bases numbered 4, after V lost 6 bases and J lost 3 bases. The DNA of the CDR3 is TGTGCCAGCAGGGGGACAGGTACCAATCAGCCCCAGCATTTT. The encoded protein is CASRGTGTNQPQHF.

This clone was seen only a few times. The chain combines TRBV7-9 with TRBJ2-2, with 10 positions matching TRBD1. There are 14 residues in the CDR3. Germline-derived CDR1 and CDR2 are SEHNR and FQNEAQ (reference sequence). Unmatched junction bases numbered 3, after V lost 5 bases and J lost 6 bases. The CDR3 DNA sequence: TGTGCCAGCAGCGGACAGGGGGGGGCCGGGGAGCTGTTTTTT. Encoded protein: CASSGQGGAGELFF. The full variable domain, completed using reference TRBV7-9 and TRBJ2-2, is DTGVSQNPRHKITKRGQNVTFRCDPISEHNRLYWYRQTLGQGPEFLTYFQNEAQLEKSRLLSDRFSAERPKGSFSTLEIQRTEQGDSAMYLCASSGQGGAGELFFGEGSRLTVL.

This clone was observed a few times. The V call is TRBV7-2, the J call TRBJ2-5; 7 bases line up with TRBD2. Germline assignment: CDR1 SGHTA and CDR2 FQGNSA. CDR3 length equals 13 residues. Trimming cost V 4 bases and J 4 bases; bases outside gene matches: 3. This CDR3 is CASSYSGLETQYF. In DNA, the CDR3 is TGTGCCAGCAGCTATAGCGGGTTAGAGACCCAGTACTTC.